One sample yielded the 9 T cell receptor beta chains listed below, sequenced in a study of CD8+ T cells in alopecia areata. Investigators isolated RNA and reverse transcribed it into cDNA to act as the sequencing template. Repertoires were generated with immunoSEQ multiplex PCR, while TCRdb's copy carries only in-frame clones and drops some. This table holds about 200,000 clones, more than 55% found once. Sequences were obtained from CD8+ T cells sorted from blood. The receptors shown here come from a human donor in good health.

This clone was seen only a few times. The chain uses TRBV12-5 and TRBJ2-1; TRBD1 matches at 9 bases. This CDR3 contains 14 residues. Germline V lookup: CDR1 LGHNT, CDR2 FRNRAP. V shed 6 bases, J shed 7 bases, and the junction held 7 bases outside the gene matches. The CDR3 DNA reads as TGTGCTAGTGGGACCGGGACAGGGCAGAATGAGCAGTTCTTC. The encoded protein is CASGTGTGQNEQFF.

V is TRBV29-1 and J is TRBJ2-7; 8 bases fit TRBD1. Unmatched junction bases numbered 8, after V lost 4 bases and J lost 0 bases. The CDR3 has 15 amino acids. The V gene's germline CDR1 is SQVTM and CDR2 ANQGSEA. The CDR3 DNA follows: TGCAGCGTTGGACCCGGGACAGGTAGCTCCTACGAGCAGTACTTC. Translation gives CSVGPGTGSSYEQYF.

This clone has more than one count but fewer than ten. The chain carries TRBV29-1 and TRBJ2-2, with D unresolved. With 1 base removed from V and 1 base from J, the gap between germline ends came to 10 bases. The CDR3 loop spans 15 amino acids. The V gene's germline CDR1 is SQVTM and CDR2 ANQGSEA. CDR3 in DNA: TGCAGCGTTGAAGCGGCAGTTAAGAACACCGGGGAGCTGTTTTTT. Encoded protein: CSVEAAVKNTGELFF.

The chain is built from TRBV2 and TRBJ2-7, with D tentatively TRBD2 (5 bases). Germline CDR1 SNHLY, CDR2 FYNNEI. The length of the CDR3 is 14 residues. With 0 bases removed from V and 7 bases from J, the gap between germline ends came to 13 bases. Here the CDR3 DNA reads TGTGCCAGCAGTGAAGCTGGGCCGTCGGGGGAGCAGTACTTC. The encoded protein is CASSEAGPSGEQYF.

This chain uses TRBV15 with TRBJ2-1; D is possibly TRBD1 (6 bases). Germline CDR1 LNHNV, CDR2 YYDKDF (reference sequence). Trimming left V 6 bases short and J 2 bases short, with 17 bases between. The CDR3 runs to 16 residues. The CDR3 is CATRKETGSAYNEQFF. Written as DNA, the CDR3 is TGTGCCACCAGGAAGGAGACAGGTAGTGCCTACAATGAGCAGTTCTTC.

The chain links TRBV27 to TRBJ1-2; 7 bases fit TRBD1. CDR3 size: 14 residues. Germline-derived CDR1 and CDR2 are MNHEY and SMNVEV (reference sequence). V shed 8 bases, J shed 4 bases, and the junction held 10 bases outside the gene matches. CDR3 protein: CASWTGSPAYGYTF. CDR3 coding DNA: TGTGCCAGCTGGACAGGTTCACCCGCCTATGGCTACACCTTC.

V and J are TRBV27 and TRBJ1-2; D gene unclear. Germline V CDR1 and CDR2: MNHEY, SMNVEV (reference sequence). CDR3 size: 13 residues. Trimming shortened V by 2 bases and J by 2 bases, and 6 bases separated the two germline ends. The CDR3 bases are TGTGCCAGCAGTTTAGCGGTCAACTATGGCTACACCTTC. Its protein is CASSLAVNYGYTF.

CDR3 protein: CASSVGRTGELFF. CDR3 DNA: TGTGCCAGCAGCGTAGGCCGCACCGGGGAGCTGTTTTTT. This chain links TRBV9 with TRBJ2-2; the D is unclear. Germline assignment: CDR1 SGDLS and CDR2 YYNGEE. V was pared by 0 bases and J by 4 bases, with 4 bases between. The CDR3 loop spans 13 amino acids.

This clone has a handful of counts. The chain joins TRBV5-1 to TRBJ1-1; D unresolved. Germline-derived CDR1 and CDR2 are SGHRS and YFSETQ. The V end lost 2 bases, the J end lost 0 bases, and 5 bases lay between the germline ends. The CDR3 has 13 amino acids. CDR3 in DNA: TGCGCCAGCAGCTTTAACTTGAACACTGAAGCTTTCTTT. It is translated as CASSFNLNTEAFF.